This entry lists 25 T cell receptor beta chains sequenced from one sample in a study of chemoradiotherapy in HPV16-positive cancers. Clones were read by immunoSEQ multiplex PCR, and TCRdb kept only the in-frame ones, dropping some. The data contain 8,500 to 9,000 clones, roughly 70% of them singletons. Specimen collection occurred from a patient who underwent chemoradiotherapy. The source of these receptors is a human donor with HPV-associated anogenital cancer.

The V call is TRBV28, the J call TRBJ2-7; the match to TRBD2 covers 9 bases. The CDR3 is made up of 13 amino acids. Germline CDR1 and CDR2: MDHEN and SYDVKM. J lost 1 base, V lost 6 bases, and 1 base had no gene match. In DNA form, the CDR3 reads TGTGCCAGCAGGCTAGCGGGATCCTACGAGCAGTACTTC. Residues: CASRLAGSYEQYF.

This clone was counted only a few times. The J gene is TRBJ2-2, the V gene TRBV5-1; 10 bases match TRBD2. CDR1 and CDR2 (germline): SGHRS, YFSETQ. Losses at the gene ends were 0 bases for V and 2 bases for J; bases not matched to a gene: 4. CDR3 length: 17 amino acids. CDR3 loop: CASSLDTSGTNTGELFF. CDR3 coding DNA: TGCGCCAGCAGCTTGGACACTAGCGGGACTAACACCGGGGAGCTGTTTTTT.

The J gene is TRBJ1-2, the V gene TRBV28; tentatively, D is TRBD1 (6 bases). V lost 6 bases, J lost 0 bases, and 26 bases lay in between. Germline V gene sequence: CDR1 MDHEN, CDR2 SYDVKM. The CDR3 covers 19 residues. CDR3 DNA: TGTGCCAGCAGCTCGGCTCTCTGGACCGGGACAAGAGCTAACTATGGCTACACCTTC. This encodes CASSSALWTGTRANYGYTF.

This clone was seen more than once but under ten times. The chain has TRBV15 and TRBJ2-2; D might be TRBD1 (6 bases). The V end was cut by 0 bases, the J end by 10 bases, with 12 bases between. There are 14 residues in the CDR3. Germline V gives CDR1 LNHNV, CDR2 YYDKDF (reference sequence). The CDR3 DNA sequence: TGTGCCACCAGCAGAGATCTAGGGGGAGTGGAGCTGTTTTTT. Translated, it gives CATSRDLGGVELFF.

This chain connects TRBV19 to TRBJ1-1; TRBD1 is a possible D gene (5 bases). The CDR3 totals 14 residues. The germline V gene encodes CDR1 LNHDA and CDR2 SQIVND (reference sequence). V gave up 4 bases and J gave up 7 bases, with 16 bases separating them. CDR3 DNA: TGTGCCAGTAGTACGCCGGGACGGTGGGATGAAGCTTTCTTT. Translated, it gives CASSTPGRWDEAFF.

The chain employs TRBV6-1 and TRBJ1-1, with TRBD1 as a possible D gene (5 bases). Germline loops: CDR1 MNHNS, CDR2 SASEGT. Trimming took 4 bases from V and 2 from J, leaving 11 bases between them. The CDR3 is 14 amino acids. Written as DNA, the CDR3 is TGTGCCAGCAGTGGACGAGGGGCCAACACTGAAGCTTTCTTT. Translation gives CASSGRGANTEAFF.

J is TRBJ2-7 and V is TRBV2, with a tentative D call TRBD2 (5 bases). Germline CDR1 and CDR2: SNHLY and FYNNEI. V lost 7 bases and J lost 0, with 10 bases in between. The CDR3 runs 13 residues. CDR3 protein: CASIVSGSYEQYF. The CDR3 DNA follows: TGTGCCAGCATCGTCAGCGGCTCCTACGAGCAGTACTTC.

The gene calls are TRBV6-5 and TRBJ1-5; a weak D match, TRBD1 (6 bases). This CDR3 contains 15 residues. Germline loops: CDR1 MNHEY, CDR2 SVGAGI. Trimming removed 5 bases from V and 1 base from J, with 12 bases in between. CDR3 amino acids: CASSPGTLSNQPQHF. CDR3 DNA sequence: TGTGCCAGCAGTCCGGGGACATTAAGCAATCAGCCCCAGCATTTT.

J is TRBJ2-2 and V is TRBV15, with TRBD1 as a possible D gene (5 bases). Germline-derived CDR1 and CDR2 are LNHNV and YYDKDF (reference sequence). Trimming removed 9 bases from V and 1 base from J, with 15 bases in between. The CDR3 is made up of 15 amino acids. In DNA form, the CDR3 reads TGTGCCACAAGAAAACGCCAGGGGAACACCGGGGAGCTGTTTTTT. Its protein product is CATRKRQGNTGELFF.

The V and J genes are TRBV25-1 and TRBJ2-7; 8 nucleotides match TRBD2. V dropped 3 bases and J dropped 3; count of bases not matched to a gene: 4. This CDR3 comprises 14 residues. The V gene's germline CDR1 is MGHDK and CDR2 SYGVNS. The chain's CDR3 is CASSDGAGGYEQYF. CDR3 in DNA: TGTGCCAGCAGTGATGGGGCGGGAGGCTACGAGCAGTACTTC.

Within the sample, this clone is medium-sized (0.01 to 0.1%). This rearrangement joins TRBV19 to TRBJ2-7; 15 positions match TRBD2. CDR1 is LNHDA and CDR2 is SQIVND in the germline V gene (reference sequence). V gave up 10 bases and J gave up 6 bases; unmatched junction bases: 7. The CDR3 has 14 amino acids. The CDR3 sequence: CATGLAGGPTEQYF. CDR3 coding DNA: TGTGCCACCGGACTAGCGGGAGGGCCAACCGAGCAGTACTTC. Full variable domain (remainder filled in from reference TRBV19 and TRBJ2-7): DGGITQSPKYLFRKEGQNVTLSCEQNLNHDAMYWYRQDPGQGLRLIYYSQIVNDFQKGDIAEGYSVSREKKESFPLTVTSAQKNPTAFYLCATGLAGGPTEQYFGPGTRLTVT.

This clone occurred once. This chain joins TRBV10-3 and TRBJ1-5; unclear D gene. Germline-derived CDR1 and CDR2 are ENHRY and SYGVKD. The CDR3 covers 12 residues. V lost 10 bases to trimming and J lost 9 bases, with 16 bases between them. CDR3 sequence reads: CANPTGQAPQHF. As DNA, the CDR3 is TGTGCCAACCCGACGGGTCAGGCGCCCCAGCATTTT.

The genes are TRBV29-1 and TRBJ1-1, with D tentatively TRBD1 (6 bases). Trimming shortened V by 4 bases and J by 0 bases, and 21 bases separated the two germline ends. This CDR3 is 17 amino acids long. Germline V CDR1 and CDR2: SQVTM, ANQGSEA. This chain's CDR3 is CSVAVNPTGMVNTEAFF. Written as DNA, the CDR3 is TGCAGCGTTGCCGTAAACCCGACAGGTATGGTGAACACTGAAGCTTTCTTT.

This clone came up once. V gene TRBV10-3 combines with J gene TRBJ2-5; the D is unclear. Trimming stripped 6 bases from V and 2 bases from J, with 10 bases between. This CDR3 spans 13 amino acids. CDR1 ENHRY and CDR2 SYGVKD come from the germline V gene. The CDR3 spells CAIRDGSQETQYF. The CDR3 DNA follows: TGTGCCATCAGGGACGGTTCACAAGAGACCCAGTACTTC.

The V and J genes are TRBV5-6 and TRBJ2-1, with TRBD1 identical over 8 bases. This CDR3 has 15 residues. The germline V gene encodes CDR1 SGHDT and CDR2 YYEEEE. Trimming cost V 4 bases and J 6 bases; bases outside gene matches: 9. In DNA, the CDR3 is TGTGCCAGCAGCCCCGGACAGGGTAGGGGCAATGAGCAGTTCTTC. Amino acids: CASSPGQGRGNEQFF.

This CDR3 is CASSLGQGNYGYTF. DNA for the CDR3: TGCGCCAGCAGCCTAGGACAGGGAAACTATGGCTACACCTTC. This chain links TRBV4-3 with TRBJ1-2; 8 nucleotides align to TRBD1. Germline-derived CDR1 and CDR2 are LGHNA and YSLEER. The CDR3 totals 14 residues. J lost 2 bases, V lost 4 bases, and 3 bases had no gene match.

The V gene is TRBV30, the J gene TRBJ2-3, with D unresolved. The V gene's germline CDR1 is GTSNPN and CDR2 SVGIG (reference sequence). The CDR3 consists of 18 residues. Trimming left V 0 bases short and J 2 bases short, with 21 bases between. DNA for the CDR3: TGTGCCTGGAGTGTCCCCTCCTTCCCGGGTGTTTACACAGATACGCAGTATTTT. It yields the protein CAWSVPSFPGVYTDTQYF.

CDR3 in DNA: TGTGCCAGCAGTGAAGTCAGCGGGAGGTCCTACAATGAGCAGTTCTTC. Translated, it gives CASSEVSGRSYNEQFF. The chain uses TRBV6-1 and TRBJ2-1; 9 positions agree with TRBD2. CDR1 is MNHNS, CDR2 SASEGT, per germline. Losses at the gene ends were 1 base for V and 1 base for J; bases not matched to a gene: 2. This CDR3 comprises 16 residues.

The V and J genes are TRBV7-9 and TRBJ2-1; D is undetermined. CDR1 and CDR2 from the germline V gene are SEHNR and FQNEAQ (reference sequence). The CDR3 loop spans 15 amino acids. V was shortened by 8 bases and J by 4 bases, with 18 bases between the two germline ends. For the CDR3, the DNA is TGTGCCAGCCGATCTCCGTCCCTCGTGTACAATGAGCAGTTCTTC. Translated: CASRSPSLVYNEQFF.

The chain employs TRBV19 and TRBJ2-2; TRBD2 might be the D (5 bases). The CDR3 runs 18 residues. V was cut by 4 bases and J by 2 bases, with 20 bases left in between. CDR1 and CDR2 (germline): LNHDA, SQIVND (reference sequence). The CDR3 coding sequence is TGTGCCAGTAGTACCCACCAATGGGGAGACTATAACACCGGGGAGCTGTTTTTT. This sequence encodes CASSTHQWGDYNTGELFF.

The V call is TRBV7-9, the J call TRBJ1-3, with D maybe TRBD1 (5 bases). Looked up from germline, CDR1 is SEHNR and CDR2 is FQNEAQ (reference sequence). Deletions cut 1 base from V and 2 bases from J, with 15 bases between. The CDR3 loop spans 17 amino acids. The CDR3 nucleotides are TGTGCCAGCAGCTTAGGACCGACAGATTCTACTGGAAACACCATATATTTT. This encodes CASSLGPTDSTGNTIYF.

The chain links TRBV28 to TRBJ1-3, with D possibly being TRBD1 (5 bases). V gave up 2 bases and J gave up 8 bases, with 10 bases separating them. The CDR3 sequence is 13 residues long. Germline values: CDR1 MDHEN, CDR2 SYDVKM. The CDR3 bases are TGTGCCAGCAGTTTAACGGGGCCCGACACCATATATTTT. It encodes CASSLTGPDTIYF.

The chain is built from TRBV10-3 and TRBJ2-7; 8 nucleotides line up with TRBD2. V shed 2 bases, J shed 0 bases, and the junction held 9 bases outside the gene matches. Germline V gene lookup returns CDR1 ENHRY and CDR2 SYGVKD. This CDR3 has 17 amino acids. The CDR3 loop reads CAISEALAGVNSYEQYF. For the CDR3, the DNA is TGTGCCATCAGTGAGGCGCTAGCGGGCGTTAACTCCTACGAGCAGTACTTC.

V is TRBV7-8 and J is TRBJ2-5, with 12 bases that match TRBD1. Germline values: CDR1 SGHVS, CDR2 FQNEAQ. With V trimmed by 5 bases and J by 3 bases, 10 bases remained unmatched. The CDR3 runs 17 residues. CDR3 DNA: TGTGCCAGCAGCAGCGCCGCGGGACAGGGGGCCGAAGAGACCCAGTACTTC. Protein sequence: CASSSAAGQGAEETQYF.

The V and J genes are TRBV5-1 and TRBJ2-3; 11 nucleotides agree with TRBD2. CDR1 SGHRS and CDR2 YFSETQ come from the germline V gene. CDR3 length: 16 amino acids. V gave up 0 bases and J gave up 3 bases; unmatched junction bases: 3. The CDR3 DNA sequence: TGCGCCAGCAGCTTGGCAGGGACTAGCGGAACAGATACGCAGTATTTT. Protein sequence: CASSLAGTSGTDTQYF.